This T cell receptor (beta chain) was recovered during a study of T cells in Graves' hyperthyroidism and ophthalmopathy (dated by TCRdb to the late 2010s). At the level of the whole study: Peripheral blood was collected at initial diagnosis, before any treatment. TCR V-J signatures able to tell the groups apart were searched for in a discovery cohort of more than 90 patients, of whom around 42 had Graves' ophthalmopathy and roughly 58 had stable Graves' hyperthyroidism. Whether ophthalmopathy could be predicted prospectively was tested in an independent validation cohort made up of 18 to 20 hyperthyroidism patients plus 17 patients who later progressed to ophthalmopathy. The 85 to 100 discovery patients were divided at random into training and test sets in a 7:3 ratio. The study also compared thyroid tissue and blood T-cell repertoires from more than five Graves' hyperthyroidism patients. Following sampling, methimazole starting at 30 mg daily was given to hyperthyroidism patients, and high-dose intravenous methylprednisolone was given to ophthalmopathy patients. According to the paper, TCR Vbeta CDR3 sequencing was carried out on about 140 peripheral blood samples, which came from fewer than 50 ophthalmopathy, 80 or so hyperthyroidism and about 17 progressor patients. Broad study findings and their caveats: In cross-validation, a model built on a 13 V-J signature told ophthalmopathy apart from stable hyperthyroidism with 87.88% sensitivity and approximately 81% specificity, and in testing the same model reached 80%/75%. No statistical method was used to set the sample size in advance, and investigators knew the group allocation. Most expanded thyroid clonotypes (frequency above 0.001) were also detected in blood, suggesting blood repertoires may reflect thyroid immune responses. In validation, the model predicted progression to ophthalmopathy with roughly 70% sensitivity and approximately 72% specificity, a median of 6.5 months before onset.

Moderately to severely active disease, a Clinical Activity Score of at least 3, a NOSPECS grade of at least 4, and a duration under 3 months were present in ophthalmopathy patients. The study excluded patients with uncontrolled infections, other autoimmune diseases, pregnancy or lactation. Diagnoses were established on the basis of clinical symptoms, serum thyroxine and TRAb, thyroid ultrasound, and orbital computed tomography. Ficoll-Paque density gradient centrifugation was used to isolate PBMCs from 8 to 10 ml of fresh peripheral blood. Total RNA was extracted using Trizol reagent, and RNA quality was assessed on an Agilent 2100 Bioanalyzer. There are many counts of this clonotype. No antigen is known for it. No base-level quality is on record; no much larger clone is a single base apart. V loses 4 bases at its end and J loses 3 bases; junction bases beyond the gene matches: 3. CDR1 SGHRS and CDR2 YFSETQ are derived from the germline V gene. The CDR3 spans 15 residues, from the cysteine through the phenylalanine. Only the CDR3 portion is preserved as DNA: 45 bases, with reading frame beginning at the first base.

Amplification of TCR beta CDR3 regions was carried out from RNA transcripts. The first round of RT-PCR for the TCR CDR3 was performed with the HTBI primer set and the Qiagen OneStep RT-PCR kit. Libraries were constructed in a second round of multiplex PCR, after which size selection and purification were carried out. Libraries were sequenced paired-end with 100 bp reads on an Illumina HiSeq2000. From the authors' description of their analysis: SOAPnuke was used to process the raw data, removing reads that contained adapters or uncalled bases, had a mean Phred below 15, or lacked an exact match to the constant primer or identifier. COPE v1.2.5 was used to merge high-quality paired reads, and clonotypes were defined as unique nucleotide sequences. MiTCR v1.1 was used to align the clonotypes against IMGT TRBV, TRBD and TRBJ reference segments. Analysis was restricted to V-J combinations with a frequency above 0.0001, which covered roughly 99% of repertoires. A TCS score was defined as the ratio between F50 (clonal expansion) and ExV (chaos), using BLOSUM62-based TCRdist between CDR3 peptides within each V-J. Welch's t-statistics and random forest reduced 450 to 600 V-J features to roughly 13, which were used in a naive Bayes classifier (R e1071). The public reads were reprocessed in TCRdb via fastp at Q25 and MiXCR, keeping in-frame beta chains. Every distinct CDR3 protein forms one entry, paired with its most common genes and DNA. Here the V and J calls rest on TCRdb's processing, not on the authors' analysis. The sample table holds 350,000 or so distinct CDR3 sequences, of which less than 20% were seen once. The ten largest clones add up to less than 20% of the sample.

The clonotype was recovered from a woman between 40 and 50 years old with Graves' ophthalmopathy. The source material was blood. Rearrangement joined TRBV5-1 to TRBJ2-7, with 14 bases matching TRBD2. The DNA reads TGCGCCAGCAGCCCTGGACTAGCGGGAGGCTACGAGCAGTACTTC. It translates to CASSPGLAGGYEQYF.